The rows below give T cell receptor beta chains drawn from one sample of a study of blood T cell repertoires in COVID-19. Here immunoSEQ multiplex PCR was the method, and the copy in TCRdb shows in-frame clones only, minus some. The sample yields 10,000 to 11,000 clones, roughly 87% seen once. Sequenced input: peripheral blood. The receptors come from a man aged 25-45 years with active or convalescent COVID-19. CDR3s include the opening cysteine and the closing phenylalanine or tryptophan. A D gene is named only where the DNA matches it firmly. Clone size, where shown, is once, few, many, or a class for clones that have expanded.

-	TRBV4-2	TRBJ2-7	TRBD2	CASSQEGLAGGTYEQYF	TGTGCCAGCAGCCAAGAGGGACTAGCGGGGGGAACCTACGAGCAGTACTTC
-	TRBV27	TRBJ1-5	-	CASSPAQGGQPQHF	TGTGCCAGCAGTCCGGCCCAGGGAGGCCAGCCCCAGCATTTT
once	TRBV29-1	TRBJ1-1	-	CSGLTGPNTEAFF	TGCAGCGGGTTGACAGGCCCGAACACTGAAGCTTTCTTT
-	TRBV6-5	TRBJ1-3	-	CASSLRTDSGNTIYF	TGTGCCAGCAGTCTAAGGACAGACTCTGGAAACACCATATATTTT
-	TRBV19	TRBJ1-5	TRBD1	CASSGTGERQPQHF	TGTGCCAGTAGTGGAACAGGGGAAAGGCAGCCCCAGCATTTT
few	TRBV5-1	TRBJ2-2	-	CASSPDSWSTGELFF	TGCGCCAGCAGCCCTGACAGTTGGAGCACCGGGGAGCTGTTTTTT
-	TRBV5-6	TRBJ2-2	-	CASSFGQFTGELFF	TGTGCCAGCAGCTTTGGTCAGTTCACCGGGGAGCTGTTTTTT
-	TRBV6-5	TRBJ2-1	TRBD1	CASIRDRGYNEQFF	TGTGCCAGTATTCGGGACAGGGGCTACAATGAGCAGTTCTTC
-	TRBV6-5	TRBJ1-5	TRBD1	CASSNDREDQPQHF	TGTGCCAGCAGTAACGACAGGGAAGATCAGCCCCAGCATTTT
-	TRBV11-2	TRBJ1-5	-	CASSLGGGANQPQHF	TGTGCCAGCAGCTTAGGGGGAGGGGCCAATCAGCCCCAGCATTTT
-	TRBV6-1	TRBJ2-5	TRBD2	CASSEASGGQETQYF	TGTGCCAGCAGTGAAGCTAGCGGGGGCCAAGAGACCCAGTACTTC
-	TRBV14	TRBJ1-5	TRBD1	CASSQDPLSGQGARRPQHF	TGTGCCAGCAGCCAAGATCCACTTTCAGGACAGGGGGCAAGAAGGCCCCAGCATTTT
-	TRBV7-9	TRBJ1-5	-	CATGEFHSNQPQHF	TGTGCCACCGGGGAGTTCCATAGCAATCAGCCCCAGCATTTT
-	TRBV10-1	TRBJ1-3	-	CASSETAGNTIYF	TGCGCCAGCAGTGAGACAGCTGGAAACACCATATATTTT
-	TRBV2	TRBJ2-3	TRBD2	CASDIAGGPDTQYF	TGTGCCAGCGATATAGCGGGGGGGCCAGATACGCAGTATTTT
few	TRBV13	TRBJ1-2	TRBD1	CASSQRQGENGYTF	TGTGCCAGCAGCCAAAGACAGGGCGAGAATGGCTACACCTTC
-	TRBV19	TRBJ1-3	TRBD1	CASSQDREPGNTIYF	TGTGCCAGTAGTCAGGACAGGGAACCTGGAAACACCATATATTTT
-	TRBV6-5	TRBJ1-2	-	CASSPTITGNGYTF	TGTGCCAGCAGTCCAACCATCACAGGGAATGGCTACACCTTC
-	TRBV10-3	TRBJ1-1	TRBD1	CAISESTGARTEAFF	TGTGCCATCAGTGAGTCTACAGGGGCGCGGACTGAAGCTTTCTTT
-	TRBV29-1	TRBJ1-2	-	CSVEGSTELVSGYTF	TGCAGCGTTGAAGGATCGACAGAGCTGGTCAGTGGCTACACCTTC
-	TRBV7-6	TRBJ2-1	TRBD2	CASSLGSGVYNEQFF	TGTGCCAGCAGCTTAGGTAGCGGGGTCTACAATGAGCAGTTCTTC
-	TRBV7-9	TRBJ2-1	TRBD1	CASSLIEGAEQFF	TGTGCCAGCAGCTTAATCGAGGGGGCCGAGCAGTTCTTC
few	TRBV7-9	TRBJ1-1	-	CASSLDSVGAGRAFF	TGTGCCAGCAGCTTAGATTCTGTGGGGGCTGGGCGTGCTTTCTTT
-	TRBV7-8	TRBJ1-5	TRBD1	CASSPTGVHQPQHF	TGTGCCAGCAGCCCCACAGGGGTCCATCAGCCCCAGCATTTT
-	TRBV12-5	TRBJ2-1	TRBD1	CASGLVGVVGQGANEQFF	TGTGCTAGTGGTTTGGTAGGGGTCGTGGGACAGGGGGCGAATGAGCAGTTCTTC
-	TRBV12-5	TRBJ1-3	-	CASGLDRGNTIYF	TGTGCTAGTGGTTTGGACAGGGGAAACACCATATATTTT
-	TRBV6-4	TRBJ2-3	TRBD1	CASSPGGEDTQYF	TGTGCCAGCAGCCCAGGGGGCGAAGATACGCAGTATTTT
few	TRBV5-1	TRBJ1-2	-	CASSFNDETGYGYTF	TGCGCCAGCAGCTTTAACGATGAGACAGGCTATGGCTACACCTTC
-	TRBV19	TRBJ1-3	-	CASSIGSGNTIYF	TGTGCCAGTAGTATCGGTTCTGGAAACACCATATATTTT
-	TRBV24-1	TRBJ2-5	TRBD1	CATSVGTGGYQETQYF	TGTGCCACCAGTGTGGGGACAGGGGGCTATCAAGAGACCCAGTACTTC
-	TRBV12-3/TRBV12-4	TRBJ1-2	TRBD1	CASSNRGENGYTF	TGTGCCAGCAGCAACAGGGGTGAAAATGGCTACACCTTC
-	TRBV10-3	TRBJ1-5	TRBD1	CATCMGTGDQPQHF	TGTGCCACCTGTATGGGGACAGGGGATCAGCCCCAGCATTTT
-	TRBV13	TRBJ2-3	TRBD2	CASSGTGTSGGPSTDTQYF	TGTGCCAGCAGCGGGACCGGGACTAGCGGGGGCCCTAGCACAGATACGCAGTATTTT
few	TRBV5-5	TRBJ1-1	-	CASSPWGEGAEAFF	TGTGCCAGCAGCCCCTGGGGGGAGGGGGCTGAAGCTTTCTTT
-	TRBV9	TRBJ1-2	-	CASSQTGIGGYTF	TGTGCCAGCAGCCAAACAGGGATTGGTGGCTACACCTTC
-	TRBV5-1	TRBJ2-3	-	CASSVGIILRTDTQYF	TGCGCCAGCAGCGTCGGGATTATCCTTCGCACAGATACGCAGTATTTT
once	TRBV7-8	TRBJ2-7	-	CASSLGLSYEQYF	TGTGCCAGCAGCTTAGGACTATCATACGAGCAGTACTTC
once	TRBV11-2	TRBJ2-3	TRBD2	CASSSLLAGGTDTQYF	TGTGCCAGCAGCTCCTTACTAGCGGGAGGCACAGATACGCAGTATTTT
-	TRBV4-2	TRBJ1-4	TRBD1	CASSQDGTGLNEKLFF	TGTGCCAGCAGCCAAGACGGGACAGGCCTAAATGAAAAACTGTTTTTT
-	TRBV4-1	TRBJ1-3	-	CASSQDFRGAGGNTIYF	TGCGCCAGCAGCCAAGATTTTCGGGGGGCTGGCGGAAACACCATATATTTT
few	TRBV6-5	TRBJ1-1	-	CASSPPRAEAFF	TGTGCCAGCAGTCCCCCCCGGGCTGAAGCTTTCTTT
-	TRBV24-1	TRBJ2-2	-	CATSDSGQGSGELFF	-
-	TRBV19	TRBJ2-6	TRBD1	CASIGDRAGANVLTF	TGTGCCAGTATTGGGGACAGGGCTGGGGCCAACGTCCTGACTTTC
once	TRBV27	TRBJ1-1	-	CASSLQGLTEAFF	TGTGCCAGCAGTTTACAGGGGCTCACTGAAGCTTTCTTT
-	TRBV5-1	TRBJ1-1	TRBD1	CASSPGQGGVNTEAFF	TGCGCCAGCAGCCCGGGACAGGGTGGAGTGAACACTGAAGCTTTCTTT
-	TRBV6-1	TRBJ2-1	TRBD2	CASSERALRGDSNEQFF	TGTGCCAGCAGTGAACGGGCCCTGCGGGGGGATTCCAATGAGCAGTTCTTC
-	TRBV6-2/TRBV6-3	TRBJ2-1	TRBD1	CASSPLDRPNEDEQFF	TGTGCCAGCAGTCCCCTGGACAGGCCTAATGAGGATGAGCAGTTCTTC
-	TRBV2	TRBJ2-7	-	CASAPGPKYYEQYF	TGTGCCAGCGCACCAGGGCCGAAATATTACGAGCAGTACTTC
-	TRBV9	TRBJ1-2	-	CASSVRDSGRNGYTF	TGTGCCAGCAGCGTGAGGGACTCCGGGAGGAATGGCTACACCTTC
-	TRBV21-1	TRBJ1-1	-	CASSKGARQGNTEAFF	TGTGCCAGCAGCAAAGGGGCAAGACAGGGAAACACTGAAGCTTTCTTT
-	TRBV30	TRBJ1-6	-	CAWRSEESSYNSPLHF	TGTGCCTGGAGATCAGAGGAGAGCTCCTATAATTCACCCCTCCACTTT
-	TRBV4-1	TRBJ2-1	TRBD2	CASSISLPSGGTYNEQFF	TGCGCCAGCAGCATAAGTTTACCTAGCGGGGGTACCTACAATGAGCAGTTCTTC
-	TRBV7-9	TRBJ2-1	-	CASSLPGLRYNEQFF	TGTGCCAGCAGCTTGCCGGGACTTCGGTACAATGAGCAGTTCTTC
-	TRBV6-4	TRBJ2-3	TRBD2	CASSERGGPDTQYF	TGTGCCAGCAGTGAGCGGGGGGGCCCAGATACGCAGTATTTT
once	TRBV21-1	TRBJ2-4	-	CASSNRAKNIQYF	TGTGCCAGCAGCAACAGAGCCAAAAACATTCAGTACTTC
-	TRBV6-5	TRBJ1-1	TRBD1	CASRDGQDTEAFF	TGTGCCAGCAGGGACGGACAGGACACTGAAGCTTTCTTT
once	TRBV10-3	TRBJ1-1	-	CAISGGVNTEAFF	TGTGCCATCAGTGGGGGGGTGAACACTGAAGCTTTCTTT
-	TRBV3-1/TRBV3-2	TRBJ1-2	TRBD1	CASSQAGQGNGYTF	TGTGCCAGCAGCCAAGCGGGACAGGGGAATGGCTACACCTTC
-	TRBV6-5	TRBJ2-1	-	CASSYSLAVANNEQFF	TGTGCCAGCAGTTACTCCCTTGCGGTAGCTAACAATGAGCAGTTCTTC